One sample yielded the 17 T cell receptor beta chains listed below, sequenced in a study of blood T cell repertoires in COVID-19 (TCRdb year 2020). The method was the immunoSEQ multiplex PCR assay. TCRdb took over this immuneACCESS table, retaining in-frame rearrangements with V and J assigned. Such tables are incomplete; in checked studies, under half of the missing clones stem from an unresolved V gene, and the remainder is unexplained. The sample table holds over 95,000 clones, of which roughly 79% were seen once. The top ten clones comprise about 10% of the sample. What was sequenced was peripheral blood. The receptors come from a human donor in a cohort sampled during active COVID-19.

The chain carries TRBV6-1 and TRBJ2-7, with D maybe TRBD1 (6 bases). Trimming removed 3 bases from V and 2 bases from J, with 11 bases in between. The CDR3 is 14 residues long. Germline V gene data show CDR1 as MNHNS and CDR2 as SASEGT. The CDR3 spells CASSEATGTYEQYF. As DNA, the CDR3 is TGTGCCAGCAGTGAGGCGACAGGAACCTACGAGCAGTACTTC.

Only one count was recorded for this clone. A junction boundary mismatches the germline segment, possibly from a read error. The gene calls are TRBV4-1 and TRBJ1-1; 7 nucleotides align to TRBD1. CDR3 size: 16 residues. Germline CDR1 reads MGHRA; CDR2 reads YSYEKL. DNA of the CDR3: TGCGCCAGCAGCCAAGATCAAAAGAATTTAGTGGACAGGCCGTCCTTT. Translated, it gives CASSQDQKNLVDRPSF.

The chain links TRBV28 to TRBJ1-1; a possible D gene is TRBD1 (5 bases). Trimming shortened V by 3 bases and J by 1 base, and 12 bases separated the two germline ends. In germline, CDR1 is MDHEN, CDR2 SYDVKM. There are 15 residues in the CDR3. The CDR3 nucleotides are TGTGCCAGCAGTTTTCAGCGGGGGACGAACACTGAAGCTTTCTTT. Its translation: CASSFQRGTNTEAFF.

CDR3 sequence (DNA): TGTGCCAGCGGCCACATCCAAGAGACCCAGTACTTC. Translated: CASGHIQETQYF. The chain is built from TRBV6-2 or TRBV6-3 and TRBJ2-5; D is unclear. Germline values: CDR1 MNHEY, CDR2 SVGEGT. V was clipped by 8 bases and J by 1 base, with 8 bases between them. The CDR3 extends over 12 amino acids.

This clone was recorded a few times. The chain carries TRBV7-3 and TRBJ1-5, with D possibly TRBD1 on 6 matching bases. Trimming took 5 bases from V and 0 from J, leaving 23 bases between them. This CDR3 spans 19 amino acids. The germline gives CDR1 SGHTA, CDR2 FQGTGA. CDR3: CASSVFRDTQLYSNQPQHF. The CDR3 DNA follows: TGTGCCAGCAGCGTTTTTCGGGACACTCAACTCTATAGCAATCAGCCCCAGCATTTT.

The V call is TRBV4-1, the J call TRBJ2-3; TRBD2 matches at 8 bases. The V segment lost 1 base and the J segment 1 base; nucleotides outside the gene matches: 1. Germline V gene sequence: CDR1 MGHRA, CDR2 YSYEKL. This CDR3 has 15 amino acids. The CDR3 DNA reads as TGCGCCAGCAGCCAAGGGCGGGGGGGCACAGATACGCAGTATTTT. Residues: CASSQGRGGTDTQYF.

This clone was counted only a few times. The J gene is TRBJ1-1, the V gene TRBV2; 7 nucleotides agree with TRBD1. The CDR3 is 14 amino acids. Germline CDR1 SNHLY, CDR2 FYNNEI. The V and J ends lost 4 bases and 0 bases, in that order; junction bases with no gene match: 2. The CDR3 protein is CASSVGQLNTEAFF. DNA of the CDR3: TGTGCCAGCAGTGTGGGACAGTTGAACACTGAAGCTTTCTTT.

The genes are TRBV10-1 and TRBJ1-2; TRBD1 is a possible D gene (6 bases). This CDR3 has 15 residues. The V end lost 3 bases, the J end lost 0 bases, and 11 bases lay between the germline ends. Germline V gene lookup returns CDR1 WNHNN and CDR2 SYGVQD (reference sequence). The chain's CDR3 is CASSEGRGSNYGYTF. The DNA for the CDR3 is TGCGCCAGCAGTGAAGGGAGGGGGTCTAACTATGGCTACACCTTC.

This rearrangement joins TRBV13 to TRBJ1-2, with 7 bases lining up with TRBD1. This CDR3 region has 15 residues. Germline V gene lookup returns CDR1 PRHDT and CDR2 FYEKMQ (reference sequence). With V trimmed by 4 bases and J by 2 bases, 7 bases remained unmatched. CDR3 loop: CASSSGQDPNYGYTF. Here the CDR3 DNA reads TGTGCCAGCAGCTCCGGACAGGACCCCAACTATGGCTACACCTTC.

The chain couples TRBV12-5 to TRBJ1-5; D is unclear. The germline V gene encodes CDR1 LGHNT and CDR2 FRNRAP. The CDR3 covers 13 residues. V was clipped by 1 base and J by 5 bases, with 6 bases between them. The CDR3 DNA is TGTGCTAGTGGTTTGGCGGAGCATCAGCCCCAGCATTTT. It specifies CASGLAEHQPQHF.

The chain employs TRBV30 and TRBJ1-4; D may be TRBD1 (5 bases). V gave up 1 base and J gave up 4 bases, with 16 bases separating them. The germline gives CDR1 GTSNPN, CDR2 SVGIG (reference sequence). This CDR3 is 16 amino acids long. The CDR3 reads CAWSADSQPINEKLFF. The CDR3 bases are TGTGCCTGGAGTGCCGACAGCCAGCCAATTAATGAAAAACTGTTTTTT.

The rearrangement links TRBV5-1 to TRBJ1-1; 8 nucleotides line up with TRBD1. The ends lost 4 bases at V and 3 bases at J; junction bases unmatched: 11. The CDR3 contains 16 residues. The germline V gene encodes CDR1 SGHRS and CDR2 YFSETQ. The CDR3: CASSLSGGVWYTEAFF. CDR3 nucleotides: TGCGCCAGCAGCCTATCAGGGGGCGTCTGGTACACTGAAGCTTTCTTT.

The rearrangement links TRBV7-2 to TRBJ2-1, with 8 bases aligning to TRBD2. The V gene's germline CDR1 is SGHTA and CDR2 FQGNSA. There are 15 residues in the CDR3. J gave up 10 bases and V 4 bases, and 12 bases lay outside the gene matches. In nucleotides, the CDR3 is TGTGCCAGCAGCTACCCGGGACTAGAGAAGGGCGAGCAGTTCTTC. This sequence encodes CASSYPGLEKGEQFF.

The V call is TRBV19, the J call TRBJ2-6, with D unresolved. CDR3 length: 18 amino acids. V was cut by 7 bases and J by 0 bases, with 19 bases left in between. Germline CDR1 reads LNHDA; CDR2 reads SQIVND (reference sequence). The CDR3 DNA reads as TGTGCCAGTACCGCTTTGACATATTTTAGCTCTGGGGCCAACGTCCTGACTTTC. This sequence encodes CASTALTYFSSGANVLTF.

The chain employs TRBV7-8 and TRBJ2-7; 14 positions agree with TRBD2. The V gene end was trimmed by 5 bases and the J gene end by 2 bases; junction bases not matched to a gene: 5. This CDR3 comprises 16 residues. Germline V gives CDR1 SGHVS, CDR2 FQNEAQ. CDR3 loop: CASSPLTSGGAYEQYF. The CDR3 region has the DNA TGTGCCAGCAGCCCCCTGACTAGCGGGGGGGCCTACGAGCAGTACTTC.

This clone was observed a few times. The V gene is TRBV30, the J gene TRBJ1-6; 7 positions agree with TRBD1. There are 15 residues in the CDR3. CDR1 and CDR2 (germline): GTSNPN, SVGIG (reference sequence). Trimming at V came to 7 bases and at J to 0 bases, leaving 6 bases not matched to a gene. The CDR3 bases are TGTGCCTCGGGACAGTCTAGCTCCTATAATTCACCCCTCCACTTT. It codes for CASGQSSSYNSPLHF. Combining the CDR3 with reference TRBV30 and TRBJ1-6 gives the whole variable domain SQTIHQWPATLVQPVGSPLSLECTVEGTSNPNLYWYRQAAGRGLQLLFYSVGIGQISSEVPQNLSASRPQDRQFILSSKKLLLSDSGFYLCASGQSSSYNSPLHFGNGTRLTVT.

This clone was seen a single time. This sequence joins TRBV6-2 or TRBV6-3 and TRBJ2-2; D might be TRBD1 (6 bases). Germline V lookup: CDR1 MNHEY, CDR2 SVGEGT. This CDR3 contains 17 residues. V was clipped by 0 bases and J by 2 bases, with 13 bases between them. CDR3 DNA: TGTGCCAGCAGTTACTCGATCGTACAGGGAAACACCGGGGAGCTGTTTTTT. Its protein is CASSYSIVQGNTGELFF.